Below, 19 T cell receptor beta chains from the same sample are listed, as sequenced in a study of cytotoxic CD8 clonotypes in ibrutinib-treated CLL. Libraries were prepared by immunoSEQ multiplex PCR; TCRdb keeps only in-frame clonotypes and omits some of them. In the table there are some 200,000 clones, more than 70% of which are singletons. The sample was PBMCs, taken after 12 months of ibrutinib treatment. The source of these receptors is a human donor with chronic lymphocytic leukemia.

V usage is TRBV30 and J usage is TRBJ1-5, with D tentatively TRBD1 (5 bases). The CDR3 is 13 residues long. Germline loops: CDR1 GTSNPN, CDR2 SVGIG (reference sequence). The V end was cut by 8 bases, the J end by 4 bases, with 15 bases between. The CDR3 protein is CALRAGVNQPQHF. In nucleotides, the CDR3 is TGTGCCCTAAGGGCGGGGGTGAATCAGCCCCAGCATTTT.

The rearrangement joins TRBV2 to TRBJ2-7; 13 bases align to TRBD2. The germline V gene has CDR1 SNHLY and CDR2 FYNNEI. There are 15 residues in the CDR3. The trim removed 6 bases at V and 6 bases at J, leaving 8 bases unmatched. The CDR3 DNA reads TGTGCCAGCAGCCAACGGACTAGCGGGGGTAGCGAGCAGTACTTC. It encodes CASSQRTSGGSEQYF. The whole variable domain, remainder taken from reference TRBV2 and TRBJ2-7, is EPEVTQTPSHQVTQMGQEVILRCVPISNHLYFYWYRQILGQKVEFLVSFYNNEISEKSEIFDDQFSVERPDGSNFTLKIRSTKLEDSAMYFCASSQRTSGGSEQYFGPGTRLTVT.

This chain uses TRBV18 with TRBJ2-7, with 10 bases fitting TRBD2. CDR1 KGHSH and CDR2 LQKENI come from the germline V gene. This CDR3 region has 20 residues. Trimming removed 6 bases from V and 2 bases from J; junction bases left unmatched: 22. This CDR3 reads CASSTGTDKSSGSGAYEQYF. The CDR3 DNA reads TGTGCCAGCTCCACCGGGACTGATAAGTCTAGCGGGAGTGGCGCCTACGAGCAGTACTTC.

The chain is built from TRBV4-2 and TRBJ1-2; D is unclear. Deletions cut 0 bases from V and 0 bases from J, with 5 bases between. The CDR3 has 14 amino acids. Germline V gene data show CDR1 as LGHNA and CDR2 as YNFKEQ. CDR3 protein: CASSQDVTNYGYTF. The CDR3 nucleotides read TGTGCCAGCAGCCAAGATGTGACTAACTATGGCTACACCTTC.

This chain uses TRBV18 with TRBJ1-5, with D perhaps matching TRBD1 (6 bases). The V end lost 3 bases, the J end lost 1 base, and 13 bases lay between the germline ends. The germline V gene has CDR1 KGHSH and CDR2 LQKENI. This CDR3 contains 16 residues. CDR3 in DNA: TGTGCCAGCTCACCGAATCAAAGGGGGAGCAATCAGCCCCAGCATTTT. It encodes CASSPNQRGSNQPQHF.

The V and J genes are TRBV10-3 and TRBJ2-5; D possibly corresponds to TRBD2 (6 bases). Germline CDR1 reads ENHRY; CDR2 reads SYGVKD. The CDR3 totals 14 residues. V lost 6 bases and J lost 2, with 13 bases in between. The CDR3 DNA is TGTGCCATCAGCAGGCCGGGGGATCAAGAGACCCAGTACTTC. It is translated as CAISRPGDQETQYF.

V gene TRBV28 combines with J gene TRBJ2-3; D unclear. V was shortened by 2 bases and J by 6 bases, with 12 bases between the two germline ends. Germline-derived CDR1 and CDR2 are MDHEN and SYDVKM. The CDR3 sequence is 14 residues long. The CDR3 sequence is CASSLPIGPDTQYF. CDR3 DNA sequence: TGTGCCAGCAGTTTACCGATAGGGCCTGATACGCAGTATTTT. The full variable domain, rest sourced from reference TRBV28 and TRBJ2-3, is DVKVTQSSRYLVKRTGEKVFLECVQDMDHENMFWYRQDPGLGLRLIYFSYDVKMKEKGDIPEGYSVSREKKERFSLILESASTNQTSMYLCASSLPIGPDTQYFGPGTRLTVL.

Here the CDR3 reads CASSLTGSMNTEAFF. For the CDR3, the DNA is TGTGCCAGCAGTTTGACAGGTTCCATGAACACTGAAGCTTTCTTT. The V and J genes are TRBV27 and TRBJ1-1, with D possibly matching TRBD1 (6 bases). This CDR3 has 15 residues. Trimming removed 3 bases from V and 0 bases from J, with 11 bases in between. Looked up from germline, CDR1 is MNHEY and CDR2 is SMNVEV (reference sequence).

Regarding this clone: This clone may be a read error of a much larger clone one base away. The chain employs TRBV6-4 and TRBJ2-3; 8 bases match TRBD2. CDR1 and CDR2 from the germline V gene are MRHNA and SNTAGT. The CDR3 runs to 15 residues. With V trimmed by 0 bases and J by 2 bases, 1 base remained unmatched. The CDR3 loop reads CASSDSSGNTDTQYF. The CDR3 coding sequence is TGTGCCAGCAGTGACTCTAGCGGGAACACAGATACGCAGTATTTT.

The chain joins TRBV7-2 to TRBJ1-2, with TRBD1 identical over 7 bases. Germline V gives CDR1 SGHTA, CDR2 FQGNSA. The trim removed 2 bases at V and 8 bases at J, leaving 5 bases unmatched. This CDR3 is built from 13 residues. The CDR3 here is CASSLRQGRGYTF. The CDR3 nucleotides are TGTGCCAGCAGCTTACGACAGGGTAGGGGCTACACCTTC.

The chain uses TRBV10-2 and TRBJ2-3; D is ambiguous. The CDR3 is 14 residues long. Germline CDR1 reads WSHSY; CDR2 reads SAAADI. V was trimmed by 10 bases and J by 2 bases, leaving 16 bases between them. The CDR3 DNA is TGCGCCACCATGCGGAACGGGTACACAGATACGCAGTATTTT. It translates to CATMRNGYTDTQYF.

In this sample, this clone turned up a few times. Compared with germline, one end of the junction differs, possibly owing to a read error. The J gene is TRBJ2-7, the V gene TRBV7-7; 7 nucleotides align to TRBD1. This CDR3 contains 14 residues. CDR1 and CDR2 (germline): SSHAT, FNYEAQ (reference sequence). The DNA of the CDR3 is TGTGCTAGCAGCCCCGGACAGGCGGGCTACGAGCAGTACTTC. Its protein is CASSPGQAGYEQYF.

The chain employs TRBV10-2 and TRBJ1-3, with D tentatively TRBD1 (6 bases). CDR1 is WSHSY and CDR2 is SAAADI in the germline V gene. The CDR3 loop spans 17 amino acids. V was cut by 6 bases and J by 0 bases, with 18 bases left in between. In nucleotides, the CDR3 is TGCGCCAGCAGCGGAGGACAGACTACTAACTCTGGAAACACCATATATTTT. As protein: CASSGGQTTNSGNTIYF.

The J gene is TRBJ1-5, the V gene TRBV6-1, with 8 bases fitting TRBD1. V lost 10 bases, J lost 4 bases, and 3 bases stayed unmatched. Germline V lookup: CDR1 MNHNS, CDR2 SASEGT. This CDR3 contains 12 residues. The CDR3, as DNA: TGTGCCACCAGGACAGGGAATCAGCCCCAGCATTTT. Translating gives CATRTGNQPQHF.

The CDR3 loop is CASRLARGRNSNQPQHF. For the CDR3, the DNA is TGTGCAAGTCGCTTAGCTCGGGGACGGAATAGCAATCAGCCCCAGCATTTT. The chain uses TRBV12-2 and TRBJ1-5. TRBV12-2 is a pseudogene locus. This CDR3 is built from 17 residues.

The V gene is TRBV28, the J gene TRBJ2-4; 12 nucleotides align to TRBD2. J gave up 13 bases and V 5 bases, and 15 bases lay outside the gene matches. The CDR3 is 16 amino acids. Germline CDR1 MDHEN, CDR2 SYDVKM. Written as DNA, the CDR3 is TGTGCCAGCAGTCCGGAACTAGCGGGGGGTGCGAGAGGACAGTACTTC. This sequence encodes CASSPELAGGARGQYF.

This clone is a singleton in its sample. The gene calls are TRBV6-1 and TRBJ1-2, with D hard to call. The germline CDR1 and CDR2 sequences are MNHNS and SASEGT. Trimming left V 4 bases short and J 3 bases short, with 3 bases between. The CDR3 runs to 11 residues. CDR3 loop: CASSGHYGYTF. The CDR3 DNA reads as TGTGCCAGCAGTGGGCACTATGGCTACACCTTC.

The CDR3 is CASSLRGLTFSYEQYF. As DNA, the CDR3 is TGTGCCAGCAGCTTGCGGGGACTCACCTTCTCCTACGAGCAGTACTTC. This chain uses TRBV5-5 with TRBJ2-7; D is possibly TRBD2 (6 bases). The CDR3 is made up of 16 amino acids. Germline CDR1 reads SGHKS; CDR2 reads YYEKEE (reference sequence). With 1 base removed from V and 0 bases from J, the gap between germline ends came to 14 bases.

The rearrangement links TRBV5-8 to TRBJ2-3; 8 bases are shared with TRBD2. The germline CDR1 and CDR2 sequences are SGHTS and YDEGEE. V dropped 6 bases and J dropped 1; count of bases not matched to a gene: 10. The CDR3 loop spans 16 amino acids. CDR3 sequence: CASIPLGLAGTDTQYF. The CDR3, as DNA: TGTGCCAGCATCCCCCTAGGACTAGCTGGCACAGATACGCAGTATTTT.